The 8 T cell receptor beta chains below come from one sample, sequenced in a study of cytomegalovirus exposure and HLA in healthy donors. In the PCR, 60 Vbeta and 13 Jbeta primers were used. Measured with immunoSEQ multiplex PCR; TCRdb has only the in-frame clones, and not every one. Among under 200,000 clones listed, 75% to 85% were seen once. The sample was PBMCs. Receptors were obtained from a male donor in good health and CMV-seropositive.

The genes are TRBV5-4 and TRBJ2-1; 9 nucleotides line up with TRBD2. Germline loops: CDR1 SGHNT, CDR2 YYREEE (reference sequence). The V segment lost 4 bases and the J segment 9 bases; nucleotides outside the gene matches: 17. This CDR3 contains 17 residues. The CDR3 is CASSPPGLAFLGAEQFF. The CDR3 region has the DNA TGTGCCAGCAGCCCCCCGGGACTAGCATTTTTGGGCGCTGAGCAGTTCTTC.

This clone was seen only a few times. The chain recombines TRBV2 with TRBJ1-1; D remains unclear. From germline, CDR1 is SNHLY and CDR2 FYNNEI. The V end lost 5 bases, the J end lost 4 bases, and 17 bases lay between the germline ends. The CDR3 has 15 residues. In nucleotides, the CDR3 is TGTGCCAGCAGTCCTTCGCAGGCACGGTTCACTGAAGCTTTCTTT. It specifies CASSPSQARFTEAFF.

DNA for the CDR3: TGTGCCAGCAGCCTCCGGGGAACCTACGAGCAGTACTTC. As protein: CASSLRGTYEQYF. V and J are TRBV13 and TRBJ2-7; the D gene is possibly TRBD2 (5 bases). V lost 5 bases and J 2 bases, leaving 10 bases between the germline ends. There are 13 residues in the CDR3. Germline loops: CDR1 PRHDT, CDR2 FYEKMQ (reference sequence).

V and J are TRBV19 and TRBJ2-6; possibly TRBD1 for D (6 bases). The germline V gene encodes CDR1 LNHDA and CDR2 SQIVND (reference sequence). V lost 6 bases to trimming and J lost 0 bases, with 18 bases between them. The CDR3 has 18 residues. CDR3 nucleotides: TGTGCCAGTAGGCGGACAGCTCCGGATAGCTCTGGGGCCAACGTCCTGACTTTC. This gives the protein CASRRTAPDSSGANVLTF.

The CDR3 DNA is TGTGCCAGCAGCTTGAGCCTAGCGGGGGGGCAGGGCACAGATACGCAGTATTTT. Encoded protein: CASSLSLAGGQGTDTQYF. The genes are TRBV5-7 and TRBJ2-3, with 12 positions matching TRBD2. TRBV5-7 falls under the ORF class, with uncertain function. Trimming cost V 1 base and J 1 base; bases outside gene matches: 7. CDR3 length equals 18 residues.

As DNA, the CDR3 is TGTGCCACCCCAAGAGCACGACGGGAAAATTCACCCCTCCACTTT. Its protein is CATPRARRENSPLHF. This chain uses TRBV25-1 with TRBJ1-6; D is unclear. The V and J ends lost 10 bases and 7 bases respectively, with 20 bases between them. Per germline, CDR1 MGHDK and CDR2 SYGVNS. The CDR3 consists of 15 residues. Drawing the rest from reference TRBV25-1 and TRBJ1-6, the complete variable domain is EADIYQTPRYLVIGTGKKITLECSQTMGHDKMYWYQQDPGMELHLIHYSYGVNSTEKGDLSSESTVSRIRTEHFPLTLESARPSHTSQYLCATPRARRENSPLHFGNGTRLTVT.

The table lists this clone with a few counts. The gene calls are TRBV6-5 and TRBJ1-4, with 11 positions matching TRBD1. CDR1 is MNHEY and CDR2 is SVGAGI in the germline V gene. Unmatched junction bases numbered 8, after V lost 9 bases and J lost 8 bases. The CDR3 has 14 residues. CDR3 in DNA: TGTGCCAGGCGGACAGGGGGCGATGGAGAAAAACTGTTTTTT. Protein product: CARRTGGDGEKLFF.

The table lists this clone with a count of one. The chain has TRBV19 and TRBJ2-7; 10 nucleotides match TRBD1. Trimming cost V 1 base and J 4 bases; bases outside gene matches: 4. Germline lookup yields CDR1 LNHDA and CDR2 SQIVND (reference sequence). The CDR3 spans 15 residues. The CDR3 here is CASSIGQGAIYEQYF. The CDR3 DNA sequence: TGTGCCAGTAGTATAGGACAGGGGGCGATATACGAGCAGTACTTC.